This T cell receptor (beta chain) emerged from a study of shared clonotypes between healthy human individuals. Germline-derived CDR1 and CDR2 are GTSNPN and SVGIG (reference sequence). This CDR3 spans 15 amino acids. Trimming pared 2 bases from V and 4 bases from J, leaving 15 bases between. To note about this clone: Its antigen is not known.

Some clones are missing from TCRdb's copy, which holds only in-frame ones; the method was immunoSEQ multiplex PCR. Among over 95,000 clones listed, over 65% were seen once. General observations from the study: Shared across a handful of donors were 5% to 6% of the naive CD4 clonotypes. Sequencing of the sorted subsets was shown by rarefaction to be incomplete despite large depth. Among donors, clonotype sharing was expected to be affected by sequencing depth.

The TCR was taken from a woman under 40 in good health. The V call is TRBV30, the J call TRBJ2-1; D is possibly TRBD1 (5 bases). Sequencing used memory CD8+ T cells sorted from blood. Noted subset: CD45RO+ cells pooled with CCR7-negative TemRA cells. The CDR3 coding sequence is TGTGCCTGGAGTAATGGACAAGTGGGATACAATGAGCAGTTCTTC. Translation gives CAWSNGQVGYNEQFF.